This TCR beta chain was observed in a study of T cell changes during pregnancy in multiple sclerosis. Libraries were prepared by immunoSEQ multiplex PCR; TCRdb keeps only in-frame clonotypes and omits some of them. Of tens of thousands of clones listed, approximately 92% are singletons. The CDR3 has 16 amino acids. In germline, CDR1 is SSHAT, CDR2 FNYEAQ (reference sequence). The V segment lost 2 bases and the J segment 1 base; nucleotides outside the gene matches: 6. This receptor was identified in a female donor with multiple sclerosis, enrolled in a pregnancy study. Sequences were derived from CD4+ T cells from peripheral blood mononuclear cells, sampled in the third trimester of pregnancy. The V gene is TRBV7-7, the J gene TRBJ2-3; 7 bases match TRBD2. The CDR3 loop reads CASSLSGRGGTDTQYF. The CDR3 nucleotides read TGTGCCAGCAGCTTATCCGGCCGGGGGGGCACAGATACGCAGTATTTT.